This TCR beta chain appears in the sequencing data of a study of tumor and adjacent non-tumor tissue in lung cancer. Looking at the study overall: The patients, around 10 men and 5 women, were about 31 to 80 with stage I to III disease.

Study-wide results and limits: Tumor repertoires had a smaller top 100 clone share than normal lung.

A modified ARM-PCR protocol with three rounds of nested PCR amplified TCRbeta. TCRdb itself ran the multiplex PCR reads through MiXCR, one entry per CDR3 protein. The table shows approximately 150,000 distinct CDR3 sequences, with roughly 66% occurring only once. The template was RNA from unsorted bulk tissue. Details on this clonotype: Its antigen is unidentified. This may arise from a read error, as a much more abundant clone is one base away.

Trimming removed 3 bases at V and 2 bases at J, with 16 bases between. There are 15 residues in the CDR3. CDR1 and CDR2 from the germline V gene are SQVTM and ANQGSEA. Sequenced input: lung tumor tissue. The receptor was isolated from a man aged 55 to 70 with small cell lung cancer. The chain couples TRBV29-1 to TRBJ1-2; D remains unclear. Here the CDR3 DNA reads TGCAGCGTTGAGCTGGGTGGAGGGCTAAACTATGGCTACACCTTC. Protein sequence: CSVELGGGLNYGYTF. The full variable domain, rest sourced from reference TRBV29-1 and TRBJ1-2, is SAVISQKPSRDICQRGTSLTIQCQVDSQVTMMFWYRQQPGQSLTLIATANQGSEATYESGFVIDKFPISRPNLTFSTLTVSNMSPEDSSIYLCSVELGGGLNYGYTFGSGTRLTVV.